The 26 T cell receptor beta chains below come from one sample, sequenced in a study of early T cells in non-severe SARS-CoV-2 infection. In TCRdb, the 5' RACE reads were re-called with MiXCR into one record per CDR3 protein. The sample records around 53,000 distinct CDR3 sequences, 7.7% being singletons. The sequencing sample was made of whole blood. The receptor source for this set is an adult who was a healthcare worker with PCR-confirmed SARS-CoV-2 infection or an uninfected control (not recorded which).

The chain has TRBV29-1 and TRBJ2-2; 11 bases line up with TRBD1. The CDR3 length is 15 residues. V shed 7 bases and J 6 bases; nucleotides not matched to a gene: 10. Germline V gene lookup returns CDR1 SQVTM and CDR2 ANQGSEA. CDR3 region: CSATRTGGWAGELFF. Written as DNA, the CDR3 is TGCAGCGCGACGCGGACAGGGGGCTGGGCCGGGGAGCTGTTTTTT.

This clonotype has a count of ten or more. This chain uses TRBV28 with TRBJ2-3; D uncertain. V lost 2 bases to trimming and J lost 2 bases, with 14 bases between them. The CDR3 consists of 16 residues. Germline loops: CDR1 MDHEN, CDR2 SYDVKM. CDR3 sequence reads: CASSLEASVNTDTQYF. The CDR3 DNA sequence: TGTGCCAGCAGTTTAGAGGCATCGGTAAACACAGATACGCAGTATTTT.

The sample holds many counts of this clonotype. The chain couples TRBV30 to TRBJ2-2; D gene uncertain. Trimming pared 4 bases from V and 2 bases from J, leaving 5 bases between. Germline lookup yields CDR1 GTSNPN and CDR2 SVGIG (reference sequence). The CDR3 is made up of 12 amino acids. The CDR3 spells CAWNGNTGELFF. DNA of the CDR3: TGTGCCTGGAACGGAAACACCGGGGAGCTGTTTTTT.

This clonotype was observed many times. The rearrangement joins TRBV7-9 to TRBJ1-6, with D unclear. The CDR3 spans 12 residues. Per germline, CDR1 SEHNR and CDR2 FQNEAQ (reference sequence). Trimming took 4 bases from V and 5 from J, leaving 3 bases between them. The CDR3 DNA sequence: TGTGCCAGCAGCTATGATAATTCACCCCTCCACTTT. This translates into CASSYDNSPLHF.

This clonotype was counted many times. The chain combines TRBV24-1 with TRBJ2-2; TRBD2 matches 7 bases. CDR3 length equals 20 residues. Germline V gene data show CDR1 as KGHDR and CDR2 as SFDVKD. Germline trimming cut 3 bases from V and 5 bases from J; bases unmatched to any gene: 20. CDR3 amino acids: CATSDPTTGGTHRRTGELFF. CDR3 in DNA: TGTGCCACCAGTGATCCAACCACCGGGGGGACTCACCGCAGGACCGGGGAGCTGTTTTTT.

This clonotype was observed a handful of times. J is TRBJ1-4 and V is TRBV20-1; 8 bases match TRBD1. J was trimmed by 7 bases and V by 0 bases; bases with no gene match: 7. The CDR3 extends over 15 amino acids. CDR1 is DFQATT, CDR2 SNEGSKA, per germline (reference sequence). Written as DNA, the CDR3 is TGCAGTGCTAGAGACCTCCAGGGGGCTGGTGAAAAACTGTTTTTT. Translation gives CSARDLQGAGEKLFF.

This clonotype was counted ten times or more. The chain employs TRBV27 and TRBJ2-3; D is ambiguous. Trimming left V 2 bases short and J 2 bases short, with 11 bases between. The CDR3 extends over 15 amino acids. Germline V gene lookup returns CDR1 MNHEY and CDR2 SMNVEV (reference sequence). The CDR3 DNA reads TGTGCCAGCAGTTTAACCCTAGACCCCACAGATACGCAGTATTTT. It encodes CASSLTLDPTDTQYF.

This clonotype was observed many times. The chain joins TRBV12-5 to TRBJ2-5; 7 bases are a match to TRBD1. CDR1 and CDR2 from the germline V gene are LGHNT and FRNRAP. Germline trimming cut 5 bases from V and 5 bases from J; bases unmatched to any gene: 5. The CDR3 is made up of 13 amino acids. The CDR3 protein is CASGADREETQYF. CDR3 in DNA: TGTGCTAGTGGTGCCGACAGGGAGGAGACCCAGTACTTC.

The table lists this clonotype with a few counts. The rearrangement links TRBV7-9 to TRBJ1-2; D remains unclear. This CDR3 is 14 amino acids long. Trimming left V 1 base short and J 5 bases short, with 11 bases between. The germline gives CDR1 SEHNR, CDR2 FQNEAQ (reference sequence). The CDR3 loop reads CASSLVLEDYGYTF. The CDR3 coding sequence is TGTGCCAGCAGCTTAGTTTTGGAGGATTATGGCTACACCTTC.

This clonotype was seen ten or more times. The chain combines TRBV12-3 or TRBV12-4 with TRBJ2-1; 7 bases agree with TRBD2. With V trimmed by 2 bases and J by 6 bases, 1 base remained unmatched. The CDR3 contains 13 residues. The CDR3 coding sequence is TGTGCCAGCAGTTTAACTAGCGTCAATGAGCAGTTCTTC. Translation gives CASSLTSVNEQFF.

This clonotype came up a few times. The chain uses TRBV24-1 and TRBJ2-1; TRBD2 aligns across 7 bases. CDR3 length: 18 residues. Looked up from germline, CDR1 is KGHDR and CDR2 is SFDVKD. The V gene end was trimmed by 4 bases and the J gene end by 1 base; junction bases not matched to a gene: 12. The CDR3 reads CATSDPAGPAGSYNEQFF. CDR3 coding DNA: TGTGCCACCAGTGACCCTGCGGGGCCAGCGGGGTCCTACAATGAGCAGTTCTTC.

This clonotype was seen at least ten times. The chain joins TRBV20-1 to TRBJ1-6, with 9 bases matching TRBD1. The germline gives CDR1 DFQATT, CDR2 SNEGSKA (reference sequence). Unmatched junction bases numbered 2, after V lost 1 base and J lost 7 bases. The CDR3 loop spans 14 amino acids. This CDR3 reads CSARVTGGNSPLHF. CDR3 coding DNA: TGCAGTGCTAGAGTGACAGGGGGAAATTCACCCCTCCACTTT.

Many counts were recorded for this clonotype. This chain links TRBV10-3 with TRBJ2-7; 8 nucleotides agree with TRBD2. Germline V gives CDR1 ENHRY, CDR2 SYGVKD. The CDR3 length is 15 residues. The V and J ends lost 0 bases and 3 bases, in that order; junction bases with no gene match: 4. CDR3 amino acids: CAISESGGGNYEQYF. CDR3 nucleotide sequence: TGTGCCATCAGTGAGTCCGGCGGGGGGAACTACGAGCAGTACTTC.

The V and J genes are TRBV24-1 and TRBJ2-5; D uncertain. V dropped 4 bases and J dropped 2 bases, with 19 bases sitting between them. Germline values: CDR1 KGHDR, CDR2 SFDVKD. This CDR3 comprises 17 residues. CDR3 sequence reads: CATSDHDLRQAQETQYF. The CDR3 nucleotides are TGTGCCACCAGTGACCATGACCTCAGGCAGGCACAAGAGACCCAGTACTTC.

This clonotype was seen ten or more times. The V gene is TRBV10-3, the J gene TRBJ2-7; D is ambiguous. Germline V gives CDR1 ENHRY, CDR2 SYGVKD. V lost 3 bases and J 7 bases, leaving 10 bases between the germline ends. The CDR3 runs to 12 residues. The chain's CDR3 is CAISEMNSEQYF. The CDR3 DNA reads TGTGCCATCAGTGAAATGAACTCGGAGCAGTACTTC.

The chain joins TRBV30 to TRBJ1-2; 9 bases are a match to TRBD1. V shed 2 bases, J shed 5 bases, and the junction held 6 bases outside the gene matches. This CDR3 region has 14 residues. Germline V gives CDR1 GTSNPN, CDR2 SVGIG (reference sequence). CDR3 sequence: CAWSFGDREYGYTF. The CDR3 DNA follows: TGTGCCTGGAGTTTTGGGGACAGGGAGTATGGCTACACCTTC.

This clonotype has at least ten counts. One junction end does not reproduce the germline sequence, and a read error may be involved. The chain recombines TRBV7-9 with TRBJ1-6; unclear D gene. Germline-derived CDR1 and CDR2 are SEHNR and FQNEAQ (reference sequence). This CDR3 comprises 13 residues. The CDR3 reads CASSGGGNSPLHF. The CDR3 nucleotides are TGTGCCAGCAGCGGAGGCGGGAATTCACCCCTCCATTTT.

V usage is TRBV7-2 and J usage is TRBJ2-3, with 8 positions matching TRBD2. CDR1 is SGHTA, CDR2 FQGNSA, per germline. The CDR3 is 16 residues long. Trimming removed 2 bases from V and 2 bases from J; junction bases left unmatched: 6. The CDR3 DNA follows: TGTGCCAGCAGCTTAATGGGTAGCGGGACCACAGATACGCAGTATTTT. Amino acid sequence: CASSLMGSGTTDTQYF.

This clonotype was picked up a small number of times. The CDR3 region is CSARDLGDTSNSPLHF. The DNA of the CDR3 is TGCAGTGCTAGAGATCTGGGGGACACTTCTAATTCACCCCTCCACTTT. The V gene is TRBV20-1, the J gene TRBJ1-6, with D possibly being TRBD1 (6 bases). The CDR3 spans 16 residues. Trimming removed 0 bases at V and 6 bases at J, with 15 bases between. Germline-derived CDR1 and CDR2 are DFQATT and SNEGSKA (reference sequence).

This clonotype came up many times. CDR3 nucleotide sequence: TGCAGTGCTAGAGATCCGGGGGGGGCGCACCGGGAGCTGTTTTTT. Amino acid sequence: CSARDPGGAHRELFF. The V and J genes are TRBV20-1 and TRBJ2-2; 8 bases align to TRBD2. Germline trimming cut 0 bases from V and 9 bases from J; bases unmatched to any gene: 9. Germline V CDR1 and CDR2: DFQATT, SNEGSKA (reference sequence). The CDR3 covers 15 residues.

V usage is TRBV25-1 and J usage is TRBJ2-5, with D possibly being TRBD1 or TRBD2 (5 bases each). The CDR3 has 14 amino acids. The germline V gene has CDR1 MGHDK and CDR2 SYGVNS. V was pared by 3 bases and J by 5 bases, with 13 bases between. In DNA, the CDR3 is TGTGCCAGCAGTGATGGGGGAAACCGGGAGACCCAGTACTTC. Its translation: CASSDGGNRETQYF.

V gene TRBV3-1 combines with J gene TRBJ2-3; 10 nucleotides agree with TRBD2. The CDR3 is 18 residues long. V lost 0 bases, J lost 4 bases, and 10 bases stayed unmatched. The V gene's germline CDR1 is LGHDT and CDR2 YNNKEL (reference sequence). The CDR3 spells CASSQDVALAGAPDTQYF. DNA of the CDR3: TGTGCCAGCAGCCAAGATGTGGCGCTAGCGGGGGCCCCAGATACGCAGTATTTT.

This clonotype was observed a few times. The chain carries TRBV2 and TRBJ1-5; unclear D gene. V was cut by 5 bases and J by 0 bases, with 8 bases left in between. CDR1 and CDR2 from the germline V gene are SNHLY and FYNNEI. The CDR3 loop spans 14 amino acids. The CDR3 nucleotides are TGTGCCAGCAGTAAAAAGAATAGCAATCAGCCCCAGCATTTT. It translates to CASSKKNSNQPQHF. Full variable domain (rest looked up from reference TRBV2 and TRBJ1-5): EPEVTQTPSHQVTQMGQEVILRCVPISNHLYFYWYRQILGQKVEFLVSFYNNEISEKSEIFDDQFSVERPDGSNFTLKIRSTKLEDSAMYFCASSKKNSNQPQHFGDGTRLSIL.

This clonotype was seen a few times. The chain couples TRBV4-3 to TRBJ2-1, with 10 positions matching TRBD2. Looked up from germline, CDR1 is LGHNA and CDR2 is YSLEER. The CDR3 extends over 15 amino acids. Trimming took 0 bases from V and 9 from J; bases not matched to a gene: 5. CDR3 coding DNA: TGCGCCAGCAGCCAAGAGAGCGGGGGGGTCAGTGAGCAGTTCTTC. Protein: CASSQESGGVSEQFF.

V usage is TRBV20-1 and J usage is TRBJ2-3; D may be TRBD2 (6 bases). In germline, CDR1 is DFQATT, CDR2 SNEGSKA (reference sequence). The CDR3 is made up of 16 amino acids. The germline V and J ends were trimmed by 3 bases and 1 base, with 17 bases remaining between them. CDR3 amino acids: CSASLPGGWGTDTQYF. The CDR3 DNA reads TGCAGTGCTAGCCTACCTGGGGGGTGGGGCACAGATACGCAGTATTTT.

Ten or more counts support this clonotype. The chain employs TRBV20-1 and TRBJ2-1, with D perhaps TRBD2 (5 bases). This CDR3 has 16 residues. In germline, CDR1 is DFQATT, CDR2 SNEGSKA (reference sequence). With 6 bases removed from V and 0 bases from J, the gap between germline ends came to 18 bases. This CDR3 is CSARRTRASSYNEQFF. In nucleotides, the CDR3 is TGCAGTGCCAGACGGACGAGGGCTAGCTCCTACAATGAGCAGTTCTTC.